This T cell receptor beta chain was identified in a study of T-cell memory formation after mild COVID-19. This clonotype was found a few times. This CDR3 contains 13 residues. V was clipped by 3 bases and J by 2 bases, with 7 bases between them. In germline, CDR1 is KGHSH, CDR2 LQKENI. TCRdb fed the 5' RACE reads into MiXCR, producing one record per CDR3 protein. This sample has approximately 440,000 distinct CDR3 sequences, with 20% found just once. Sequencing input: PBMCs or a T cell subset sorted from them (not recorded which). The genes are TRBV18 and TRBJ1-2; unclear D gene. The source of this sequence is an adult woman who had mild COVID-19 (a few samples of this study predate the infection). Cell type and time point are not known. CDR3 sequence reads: CASSPETNYGYTF. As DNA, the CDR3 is TGTGCCAGCTCACCGGAAACCAACTATGGCTACACCTTC.